This T cell receptor beta chain was recorded in a study of shared clonotypes between healthy human individuals. Study conclusions and caveats: Relative to memory subsets, naive subsets generally showed larger estimated richness.

Profiling relied on immunoSEQ multiplex PCR, and the TCRdb table lists in-frame clones only, not all of them. Found here are 1.5 million to 1.9 million clones, 95% to 99% of them singletons; the top ten hold roughly 0.4%. The study separated CD4+ cells into CD45RA+ naive and CD45RA-negative memory subsets. A word on this clone: Its target is unknown.

The CDR3 contains 16 residues. Germline CDR1 is SGHRS and CDR2 is YFSETQ. Trimming took 1 base from V and 2 from J; bases not matched to a gene: 4. The chain couples TRBV5-1 to TRBJ1-4; 8 bases are a match to TRBD1. Input material: naive CD4+ T cells sorted from blood. Subset in this sample: CD45RA+ positively selected. This receptor was obtained from a young man in good health. The CDR3 reads CASSLQGAGTNEKLFF. For the CDR3, the DNA is TGCGCCAGCAGCTTGCAGGGGGCTGGGACTAATGAAAAACTGTTTTTT.